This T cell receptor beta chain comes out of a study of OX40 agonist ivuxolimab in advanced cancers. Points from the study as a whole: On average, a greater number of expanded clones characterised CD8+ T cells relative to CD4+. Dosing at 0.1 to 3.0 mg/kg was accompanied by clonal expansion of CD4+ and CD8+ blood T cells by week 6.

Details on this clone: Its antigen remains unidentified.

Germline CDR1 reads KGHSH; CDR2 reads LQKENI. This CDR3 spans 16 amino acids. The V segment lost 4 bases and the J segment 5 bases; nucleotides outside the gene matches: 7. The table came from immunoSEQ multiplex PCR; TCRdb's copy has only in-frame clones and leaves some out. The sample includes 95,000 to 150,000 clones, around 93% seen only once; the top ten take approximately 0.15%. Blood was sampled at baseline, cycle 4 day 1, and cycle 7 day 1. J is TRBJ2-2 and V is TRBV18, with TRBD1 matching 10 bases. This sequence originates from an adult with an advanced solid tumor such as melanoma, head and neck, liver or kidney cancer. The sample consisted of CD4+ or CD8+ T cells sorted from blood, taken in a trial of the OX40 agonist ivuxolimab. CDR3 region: CASSRGTGALTGELFF. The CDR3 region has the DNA TGTGCCAGCTCACGAGGGACAGGGGCGTTGACCGGGGAGCTGTTTTTT.